This entry concerns a single TCR beta chain. This clone's antigen is unknown. The input lacks base qualities; no much larger clone sits a single base away. TCRbeta CDR3 regions were amplified from genomic DNA by means of the immunoSEQ Assay, a bias-controlled multiplex PCR. In the original analysis: Nucleated cell counts per sample were estimated from amplification of reference gene primers within the assay. To quantify the absolute abundance of each unique TCRbeta CDR3 rearrangement, sequence reads were collapsed and filtered. Productive Simpson clonality was computed per sample as the square root of Simpson's diversity index over productive rearrangements. TCRdb's version of the immuneACCESS table is confined to in-frame rearrangements and falls short of the full clone set. An unresolved V gene accounts for under half of the shortfall where checked; the remainder is of unknown origin. The D gene and trimming were derived from the DNA, and the V and J assignments and clone size from that table. Across this sample there are 100,000 to 150,000 clones, with around four fifths seen only once. The ten largest clones represent just under 25% of the sample.

The collaborating institutions used their own protocols to collect whole blood in K2EDTA tubes. For TCRbeta analysis, collaborator samples were shipped as frozen whole blood, as isolated PBMCs, or as DNA extracted from either sample type. The data belong to a study of blood T cell repertoires in COVID-19 (dated by TCRdb to 2018 to 2020). Regarding the complete study: The collaborator samples originated in the United States, Italy and Spain and spanned the acute and convalescent phases of COVID-19. The material from the prospective study consisted of cDNA or gDNA derived from T cells, B-cell-depleted T cells, or PBMCs. Subjects who had been exposed to COVID-19, were actively infected with it, or had recovered from it provided the deeply sampled blood TCRbeta repertoires that made up the dataset. A freely available public database, intended as a resource for researchers studying the immune response to SARS-CoV-2, is where the repertoires were released. The samples were drawn from the first 160 participants of the ongoing ImmuneRACE study and from some 1,300 subjects provided by 6 global collaborators. The sample metadata nearly always contained a de-identified subject ID, COVID-19 status, age in years and sex. Where HLA class I and class II types were available, the types were taken from metadata supplied by the sample provider, not from assay-based typing.

The CDR3 holds 14 amino acids from the cysteine to the phenylalanine. This entry keeps only the CDR3 DNA: 42 bases, framed from base 1. Looking up the germline V gene yields CDR1 SGDLS and CDR2 YYNGEE. V gives up 0 bases and J gives up 8 bases, and the segment between their germline ends measures 12 bases. The paper's findings and limits, for the study overall: Clinical and demographic metadata were provided uncurated, with the amount varying by source and participant.

Source material: peripheral blood. The sequence was collected from a human donor in a cohort sampled during active COVID-19. The sequence joins TRBV9 to TRBJ2-1; the D gene is not confidently resolved. The DNA reads TGTGCCAGCAGCGTAGGGAGTAGTGTGTATGAGCAGTTCTTC. Its translation reads: CASSVGSSVYEQFF.